In its sample, the clone carrying this T cell receptor beta chain was seen a few times. This entry comes from a study of identical twins. MiXCR was run by TCRdb on the 5' RACE reads, yielding one entry per CDR3 protein. In the table there are 600,000 to 800,000 distinct CDR3 sequences, 20% to 25% of which are singletons. The V gene lost 9 bases and the J gene lost 3 bases, with 15 bases spanning the gap. The CDR3 runs to 14 residues. These data also featured in a second study, about T cells expressing NK-cell markers.

The sample taken for sequencing was PBMCs. The chain uses TRBV12-3 or TRBV12-4 and TRBJ1-5; possibly TRBD1 for D (6 bases). This receptor was identified in a woman aged 18-29 years in good health. The CDR3 DNA sequence: TGTGCCAGTATGCAGGGGATTAACAATCAGCCCCAGCATTTT. Encoded protein: CASMQGINNQPQHF.